The clone carrying this T cell receptor (beta chain) showed up just a few times. Its antigen is unknown. In TCRdb, the 5' RACE reads were re-called with MiXCR into one record per CDR3 protein. The table records more than 55,000 distinct CDR3 sequences, about 26% of them present only once. Treg sorting used a CD4+CD25+CD127-/low gate. Overall study findings and caveats: Tumor Tregs overlapped most with tumor, then blood, naive CD4+ cells.

The germline V gene encodes CDR1 MNHEY and CDR2 SMNVEV (reference sequence). V lost 3 bases to trimming and J lost 5 bases, with 13 bases between them. The CDR3 runs 14 residues. The clonotype originates from a female donor with breast cancer. This chain joins TRBV27 and TRBJ2-5, with D tentatively TRBD2 (6 bases). Sequenced material: tumor-infiltrating Tregs sorted from the breast tumor. In DNA form, the CDR3 reads TGTGCCAGCAGTTTCGCCCCCCGGGGGGAGACCCAGTACTTC. Translated, it gives CASSFAPRGETQYF.